The 19 T cell receptor beta chains listed next were all sequenced from one sample in a study of blood T cell repertoires in COVID-19. Generated by immunoSEQ multiplex PCR, the TCRdb table keeps only in-frame clones and is missing some. The sample shows 230,000 or so clones, 90% of them seen only once. Source material: peripheral blood. These receptors all come from a woman in her fifties or sixties with COVID-19, enrolled during active disease.

The chain has TRBV7-9 and TRBJ1-2; D is possibly TRBD1 (6 bases). Trimming removed 7 bases from V and 8 bases from J, with 23 bases in between. This CDR3 has 15 residues. The germline V gene encodes CDR1 SEHNR and CDR2 FQNEAQ (reference sequence). The CDR3 region has the DNA TGTGCCAGCATGATAAAGGGGGTTGATGTGGTCGGCTACACCTTC. Translating it yields CASMIKGVDVVGYTF.

The chain joins TRBV3-1 (or the pseudogene TRBV3-2) to TRBJ2-2; D possibly corresponds to TRBD2 (6 bases). Per the germline V gene, CDR1 is LGHDT and CDR2 is YNNKEL (reference sequence). This CDR3 has 18 amino acids. Trimming removed 0 bases from V and 2 bases from J, with 16 bases in between. CDR3 bases: TGTGCCAGCAGCCAAGATCCTTCAGGCGGGACTAACACCGGGGAGCTGTTTTTT. This translates into CASSQDPSGGTNTGELFF.

As concerns this clone: Other DNA sequences in this specimen translate into the identical CDR3. The J gene is TRBJ2-1, the V gene TRBV4-3, with TRBD1 matching 7 bases. The CDR3 loop spans 16 amino acids. V was pared by 0 bases and J by 2 bases, with 4 bases of the junction left unmatched. Germline CDR1 and CDR2: LGHNA and YSLEER. The CDR3, as DNA: TGCGCCAGCAGCCAAGATGGACAGGCGACCTACAATGAGCAGTTCTTC. Amino acids: CASSQDGQATYNEQFF.

The chain couples TRBV2 to TRBJ1-5, with a possible D match to TRBD1 (5 bases). The CDR3 has 14 residues. Trimming removed 3 bases at V and 2 bases at J, with 8 bases between. Germline assignment: CDR1 SNHLY and CDR2 FYNNEI. The CDR3 DNA reads TGTGCCAGCAGTGACAGGGTGGGCAATCAGCCCCAGCATTTT. Translating it yields CASSDRVGNQPQHF.

The chain recombines TRBV29-1 with TRBJ1-2; D possibly corresponds to TRBD1 (5 bases). Germline CDR1 and CDR2: SQVTM and ANQGSEA. V lost 0 bases to trimming and J lost 8 bases, with 19 bases between them. This CDR3 comprises 15 residues. The CDR3 loop is CSVEDLFGRGGGYTF. CDR3 DNA: TGCAGCGTTGAAGATCTTTTTGGTAGGGGTGGAGGCTACACCTTC.

This clone has a single count. V usage is TRBV2 and J usage is TRBJ1-1, with D possibly TRBD1 on 5 matching bases. The CDR3 runs 17 residues. Trimming stripped 4 bases from V and 3 bases from J, with 21 bases between. Germline V gives CDR1 SNHLY, CDR2 FYNNEI. The CDR3 loop is CASSGGSRAAGDTEAFF. The CDR3 DNA follows: TGTGCCAGCAGTGGAGGGAGCAGGGCGGCGGGGGACACTGAAGCTTTCTTT.

The V gene is TRBV5-4, the J gene TRBJ1-4; 7 nucleotides agree with TRBD1. Germline assignment: CDR1 SGHNT and CDR2 YYREEE (reference sequence). J was trimmed by 0 bases and V by 2 bases; bases with no gene match: 4. The CDR3 is 16 amino acids. The CDR3 is CASSLQGPATNEKLFF. In DNA, the CDR3 is TGTGCCAGCAGCTTACAGGGGCCTGCAACTAATGAAAAACTGTTTTTT.

The chain couples TRBV6-5 to TRBJ1-5, with D possibly TRBD1 on 5 matching bases. Trimming stripped 7 bases from V and 2 bases from J, with 12 bases between. This CDR3 contains 14 residues. The germline V gene encodes CDR1 MNHEY and CDR2 SVGAGI. DNA for the CDR3: TGTGCCAGCACTCACCGGGGGGGCAATCAGCCCCAGCATTTT. It codes for CASTHRGGNQPQHF.

The rearrangement links TRBV19 to TRBJ1-2; D remains ambiguous. Germline assignment: CDR1 LNHDA and CDR2 SQIVND (reference sequence). This CDR3 has 13 amino acids. Trimming stripped 7 bases from V and 8 bases from J, with 17 bases between. The CDR3 protein is CASKRASYGGYTF. The CDR3 region has the DNA TGTGCCAGTAAGAGGGCCTCATATGGGGGCTACACCTTC.

The chain links TRBV27 to TRBJ1-5; 9 bases line up with TRBD1. Germline trimming cut 6 bases from V and 6 bases from J; bases unmatched to any gene: 6. This CDR3 contains 14 residues. CDR1 MNHEY and CDR2 SMNVEV come from the germline V gene (reference sequence). CDR3 protein: CASRRQGDGQPQHF. The CDR3 DNA follows: TGTGCCAGCAGGCGACAGGGGGACGGTCAGCCCCAGCATTTT.

The chain uses TRBV25-1 and TRBJ2-5; a possible D gene is TRBD1 (6 bases). Germline V gene lookup returns CDR1 MGHDK and CDR2 SYGVNS. The V gene lost 4 bases and the J gene lost 0 bases, with 9 bases spanning the gap. This CDR3 comprises 14 residues. The CDR3 DNA follows: TGTGCCAGCAGTGGATGGACAGACCAAGAGACCCAGTACTTC. Its translation is CASSGWTDQETQYF.

The chain uses TRBV7-3 and TRBJ1-3; no reliable D call. Germline V gene lookup returns CDR1 SGHTA and CDR2 FQGTGA. V lost 2 bases and J 8 bases, leaving 13 bases between the germline ends. CDR3 length: 14 residues. CDR3 nucleotides: TGTGCCAGCAGCTTACGCGGCAGATCAGACACCATATATTTT. Protein: CASSLRGRSDTIYF.

The V gene is TRBV19, the J gene TRBJ1-1; D uncertain. V was pared by 3 bases and J by 4 bases, with 12 bases between. Germline CDR1 reads LNHDA; CDR2 reads SQIVND (reference sequence). The CDR3 loop spans 14 amino acids. The CDR3 DNA is TGTGCCAGTAGTATCCCTTCACGGAGCACTGAAGCTTTCTTT. Translated: CASSIPSRSTEAFF.

The chain employs TRBV5-1 and TRBJ2-5, with D possibly being TRBD1 (6 bases). This CDR3 is built from 18 residues. Trimming pared 4 bases from V and 0 bases from J, leaving 22 bases between. Looked up from germline, CDR1 is SGHRS and CDR2 is YFSETQ. The CDR3 here is CASSLRSTGSFYQETQYF. The DNA for the CDR3 is TGCGCCAGCAGCCTCCGGAGTACAGGGAGCTTTTACCAAGAGACCCAGTACTTC.

The rearrangement uses TRBV7-8 and TRBJ1-3; TRBD1 matches at 9 bases. V lost 4 bases to trimming and J lost 6 bases; unmatched junction nucleotides: 7. Germline V CDR1 and CDR2: SGHVS, FQNEAQ. The length of the CDR3 is 15 residues. The CDR3 region has the DNA TGTGCCAGCAGCTACTGGACAGGGGAGGCAAACACCATATATTTT. This translates into CASSYWTGEANTIYF.

This chain connects TRBV15 to TRBJ1-1; no definite D call. Germline V CDR1 and CDR2: LNHNV, YYDKDF (reference sequence). V was cut by 0 bases and J by 6 bases, with 11 bases left in between. This CDR3 has 14 amino acids. The CDR3 loop is CATSRDAPSPEAFF. The CDR3, as DNA: TGTGCCACCAGCAGAGATGCCCCGAGCCCTGAAGCTTTCTTT.

This clone was detected many times. The rearrangement links TRBV6-2 or TRBV6-3 to TRBJ2-7; possible D gene TRBD2, 5 bases. The germline V gene encodes CDR1 MNHEY and CDR2 SVGEGT. Trimming removed 1 base at V and 1 base at J, with 8 bases between. The CDR3 is 14 residues long. CDR3 in DNA: TGTGCCAGCAGTTACTGGCTAGCTTCCTACGAGCAGTACTTC. This translates into CASSYWLASYEQYF.

CDR3 coding DNA: TGCGCCAGCAGCTTGCAGTCCGAGAACACTGAAGCTTTCTTT. This translates into CASSLQSENTEAFF. The chain links TRBV5-1 to TRBJ1-1; D not certain. V shed 1 base and J shed 1 base, with 8 bases lying between them. The length of the CDR3 is 14 residues. Germline lookup yields CDR1 SGHRS and CDR2 YFSETQ.

The rearrangement uses TRBV21-1 and TRBJ2-1; the D call of TRBD2 is as the table states it, not checked on the DNA. TRBV21-1 is designated a pseudogene. The length of the CDR3 is 18 residues. CDR3: CASSNCRETSGGYNEQFF. The CDR3 DNA reads TGTGCCAGCAGCAATTGTAGGGAGACTAGCGGGGGGTACAATGAGCAGTTCTTC.